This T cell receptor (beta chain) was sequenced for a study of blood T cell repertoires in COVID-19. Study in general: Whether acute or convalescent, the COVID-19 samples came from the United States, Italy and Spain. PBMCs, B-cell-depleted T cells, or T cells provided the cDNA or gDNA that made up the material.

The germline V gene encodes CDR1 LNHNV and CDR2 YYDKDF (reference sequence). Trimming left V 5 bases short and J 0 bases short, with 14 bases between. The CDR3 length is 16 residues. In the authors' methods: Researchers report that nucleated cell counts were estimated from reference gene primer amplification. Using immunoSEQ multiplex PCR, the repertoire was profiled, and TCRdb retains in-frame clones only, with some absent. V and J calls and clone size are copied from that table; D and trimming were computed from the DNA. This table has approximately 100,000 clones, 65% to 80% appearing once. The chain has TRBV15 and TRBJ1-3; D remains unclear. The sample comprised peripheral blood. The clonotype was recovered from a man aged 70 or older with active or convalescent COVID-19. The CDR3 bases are TGTGCCACCAGCGCCCAAAGACACCTCTCTGGAAACACCATATATTTT. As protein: CATSAQRHLSGNTIYF.